The 23 T cell receptor beta chains below were found in one sample sequenced in a study of blood T cells in healthy people across ages. Alongside a J-beta primer mix, a sample-barcoded 5' primer served in a second PCR lasting about 7 to 12 cycles. TCRdb processed the 5' RACE reads anew with MiXCR; each CDR3 protein has one entry. In the table there are about 1.6 million distinct CDR3 sequences, roughly 32% of which are singletons. Sequences were obtained from blood. All receptors come from a woman younger than 45 in good health.

The genes are TRBV18 and TRBJ2-2; a possible D gene is TRBD1 (5 bases). The CDR3 runs to 17 residues. Trimming cost V 0 bases and J 0 bases, with 11 bases left between them. CDR1 KGHSH and CDR2 LQKENI come from the germline V gene. CDR3 protein: CASSPPVGAANTGELFF. In DNA form, the CDR3 reads TGTGCCAGCTCACCACCGGTAGGGGCCGCGAACACCGGGGAGCTGTTTTTT.

The chain uses TRBV7-8 and TRBJ1-2, with no clear D. The germline V gene encodes CDR1 SGHVS and CDR2 FQNEAQ. This CDR3 has 14 amino acids. Trimming pared 6 bases from V and 4 bases from J, leaving 15 bases between. This CDR3 is CASSLSAAAYGYTF. CDR3 bases: TGTGCCAGCAGTCTTTCAGCGGCAGCCTATGGCTACACCTTC.

This chain joins TRBV11-2 and TRBJ1-1; D is unclear. V was cut by 7 bases and J by 1 base, with 13 bases left in between. Germline V gives CDR1 SGHAT, CDR2 FQNNGV. This CDR3 region has 14 residues. The CDR3 DNA sequence: TGTGCCAGCATTCTCGGTATGGGGAACACTGAAGCTTTCTTT. Translating gives CASILGMGNTEAFF.

This clonotype was seen a handful of times. V gene TRBV3-1 combines with J gene TRBJ2-7; D is ambiguous. Germline assignment: CDR1 LGHDT and CDR2 YNNKEL (reference sequence). V lost 1 base, J lost 6 bases, and 10 bases lay in between. This CDR3 is built from 13 residues. CDR3 DNA sequence: TGTGCCAGCAGCCAAGTCTTGGCCGGCGAGCAGTACTTC. Translating it yields CASSQVLAGEQYF.

CDR3 sequence reads: CASSSLGAGGPDTQYF. CDR3 nucleotides: TGTGCCAGCAGCTCCCTGGGAGCGGGAGGGCCAGATACGCAGTATTTT. The V gene is TRBV13, the J gene TRBJ2-3; 10 nucleotides agree with TRBD2. Germline V gene data show CDR1 as PRHDT and CDR2 as FYEKMQ (reference sequence). The CDR3 length is 16 residues. V was clipped by 4 bases and J by 4 bases; unmatched bases: 8.

The CDR3 sequence: CASSYSENTEAFF. The CDR3 nucleotides read TGTGCCAGCAGTTATTCAGAGAACACTGAAGCTTTCTTT. This chain connects TRBV6-6 to TRBJ1-1; D remains unclear. The CDR3 consists of 13 residues. With 3 bases removed from V and 1 base from J, the gap between germline ends came to 6 bases. Germline assignment: CDR1 MNHNY and CDR2 SVGAGI (reference sequence).

V usage is TRBV29-1 and J usage is TRBJ1-1; D remains unclear. The CDR3 runs to 12 residues. V gave up 7 bases and J gave up 1 base, with 10 bases separating them. From germline, CDR1 is SQVTM and CDR2 ANQGSEA. CDR3 nucleotide sequence: TGCAGCGCAACATCTACGAACACTGAAGCTTTCTTT. Translating gives CSATSTNTEAFF.

The chain links TRBV27 to TRBJ2-7, with D possibly matching TRBD1 (5 bases). The CDR3 is 14 amino acids. Trimming cost V 5 bases and J 3 bases, with 14 bases left between them. Germline assignment: CDR1 MNHEY and CDR2 SMNVEV (reference sequence). CDR3 DNA sequence: TGTGCCAGCAGTCACGATGCAGGGCTCTACGAGCAGTACTTC. It codes for CASSHDAGLYEQYF.

The rearrangement joins TRBV7-9 to TRBJ2-5; 8 bases match TRBD2. This CDR3 has 15 amino acids. Per the germline V gene, CDR1 is SEHNR and CDR2 is FQNEAQ (reference sequence). Germline trimming cut 3 bases from V and 2 bases from J; bases unmatched to any gene: 5. CDR3 region: CASSLRAGEQETQYF. In nucleotides, the CDR3 is TGTGCCAGCAGCTTGAGAGCGGGGGAGCAAGAGACCCAGTACTTC.

The chain's CDR3 is CASSLGDRVGGEQYF. In DNA form, the CDR3 reads TGTGCCAGCAGCTTAGGAGACAGGGTGGGGGGCGAGCAGTACTTC. The V gene is TRBV7-9, the J gene TRBJ2-7; the D gene is possibly TRBD1 (7 bases). The CDR3 extends over 15 amino acids. Germline V gene data show CDR1 as SEHNR and CDR2 as FQNEAQ (reference sequence). The germline V and J ends were trimmed by 1 base and 6 bases, with 16 bases remaining between them.

This chain connects TRBV7-2 to TRBJ2-7; no reliable D call. Germline V gene sequence: CDR1 SGHTA, CDR2 FQGNSA. The CDR3 has 15 amino acids. The V gene lost 4 bases and the J gene lost 0 bases, with 13 bases spanning the gap. The CDR3 is CASSYDTTSSYEQYF. CDR3 DNA sequence: TGTGCCAGCAGCTACGACACTACGAGCTCCTACGAGCAGTACTTC.

CDR3: CASSPPEGSIDYNEQFF. DNA of the CDR3: TGTGCCAGCAGCCCCCCAGAGGGAAGTATCGACTACAATGAGCAGTTCTTC. The chain recombines TRBV13 with TRBJ2-1; TRBD2 might be the D (5 bases). From germline, CDR1 is PRHDT and CDR2 FYEKMQ (reference sequence). The V end lost 5 bases, the J end lost 3 bases, and 20 bases lay between the germline ends. This CDR3 contains 17 residues.

This chain uses TRBV7-9 with TRBJ2-1; TRBD1 matches at 7 bases. Looked up from germline, CDR1 is SEHNR and CDR2 is FQNEAQ (reference sequence). The CDR3 has 16 amino acids. Trimming removed 1 base from V and 6 bases from J; junction bases left unmatched: 9. The CDR3 bases are TGTGCCAGCAGCTTAGTTACAGGGGTAATAAGCAATGAGCAGTTCTTC. Amino acid sequence: CASSLVTGVISNEQFF.

This clonotype has just a few counts. The chain couples TRBV7-9 to TRBJ2-7, with D uncertain. This CDR3 is built from 12 residues. The germline gives CDR1 SEHNR, CDR2 FQNEAQ (reference sequence). The ends were cut back, 1 base at V and 7 bases at J, with 8 bases in the middle. The CDR3 protein is CASSLGSTEQYF. CDR3 nucleotide sequence: TGTGCCAGCAGCTTAGGCTCTACTGAGCAGTACTTC.

A few counts support this clonotype. The chain joins TRBV7-9 to TRBJ2-7; a weak D match, TRBD1 (7 bases). Germline V gene lookup returns CDR1 SEHNR and CDR2 FQNEAQ (reference sequence). The CDR3 length is 15 residues. V was cut by 8 bases and J by 3 bases, with 20 bases left in between. CDR3 coding DNA: TGTGCCAGCGGAGGGGCGGGACAGCAGATCTACGAGCAGTACTTC. Translating it yields CASGGAGQQIYEQYF.

This clonotype was seen many times. This chain joins TRBV13 and TRBJ2-7, with 10 bases fitting TRBD1. Losses at the gene ends were 5 bases for V and 3 bases for J; bases not matched to a gene: 10. In germline, CDR1 is PRHDT, CDR2 FYEKMQ (reference sequence). The CDR3 loop spans 16 amino acids. The CDR3 region has the DNA TGTGCCAGCAGCCCTAGCCAGTGGACAGGGGGCTACGAGCAGTACTTC. This gives the protein CASSPSQWTGGYEQYF.

This chain connects TRBV2 to TRBJ1-1, with TRBD1 identical over 9 bases. The CDR3 is 14 amino acids. Looked up from germline, CDR1 is SNHLY and CDR2 is FYNNEI. V shed 2 bases, J shed 12 bases, and the junction held 10 bases outside the gene matches. The CDR3 region has the DNA TGTGCCAGCAGTGAAAACAGGGGGCTATCGGTAACTTTCTTT. Protein sequence: CASSENRGLSVTFF.

This sequence joins TRBV5-6 and TRBJ1-2, with TRBD1 identical over 7 bases. The J segment lost 4 bases and the V segment lost 4 bases, leaving 10 bases of the junction unmatched. This CDR3 has 15 residues. Germline V gene data show CDR1 as SGHDT and CDR2 as YYEEEE. The CDR3 DNA reads as TGTGCCAGCAGCCGCACCGGGACAGCTTCCTATGGCTACACCTTC. This codes for CASSRTGTASYGYTF.

Comment on this clonotype: Since a much larger clone is just one base distant, this may be a read error. This chain links TRBV12-3 or TRBV12-4 with TRBJ2-7; D perhaps matches TRBD1 (8 bases). The CDR3 extends over 13 amino acids. The CDR3 region has the DNA TGTGCCTCACAGGGGGGGAGCTCCTACGGGCAGTACTTC. It specifies CASQGGSSYGQYF.

This clonotype was seen a few times. The V call is TRBV20-1, the J call TRBJ2-5; D uncertain. CDR3 size: 14 residues. V was clipped by 6 bases and J by 1 base, with 15 bases between them. Per germline, CDR1 DFQATT and CDR2 SNEGSKA (reference sequence). CDR3 coding DNA: TGCAGTGCCCCCAGAGCCGGTTTCCAAGAGACCCAGTACTTC. Encoded protein: CSAPRAGFQETQYF.

This clonotype was observed a single time. The chain is built from TRBV5-1 and TRBJ2-7; perhaps TRBD2 as D (6 bases). The DNA end favors TRBJ2-5, so the J call may be wrong. The CDR3 is 15 residues long. CDR1 is SGHRS and CDR2 is YFSETQ in the germline V gene. Written as DNA, the CDR3 is TGCGCCAGCAGCTTTCAGGCGGGACTGGGGGAGACCCAGTACTTC. The encoded protein is CASSFQAGLGETQYF.

V gene TRBV27 combines with J gene TRBJ1-5, with D possibly matching TRBD1 (5 bases). The CDR3 totals 15 residues. The V end was cut by 6 bases, the J end by 1 base, with 13 bases between. Per the germline V gene, CDR1 is MNHEY and CDR2 is SMNVEV (reference sequence). The CDR3 coding sequence is TGTGCCAGCAGGGTAGGGGTGGGGAGCAATCAGCCCCAGCATTTT. It codes for CASRVGVGSNQPQHF.

This clonotype was counted only a few times. J is TRBJ2-4 and V is TRBV10-3; a weak D match, TRBD1 (6 bases). The germline V gene encodes CDR1 ENHRY and CDR2 SYGVKD. The CDR3 loop spans 16 amino acids. Trimming removed 0 bases from V and 4 bases from J, with 13 bases in between. CDR3 in DNA: TGTGCCATCAGTGAGTCTTGGGGACAAGGGAAAAACATTCAGTACTTC. Translation gives CAISESWGQGKNIQYF.